The present entry profiles one T cell receptor (beta chain) with its context. What antigen it recognizes has not been identified. No qualities accompany the bases; no much larger clone lies one base away. This record comes from a study of blood T cell repertoires in COVID-19 (dated by TCRdb to 2018 to 2021). In terms of the full investigation: Samples from collaborators originated in the United States, Italy and Spain and spanned both the acute and convalescent phases of COVID-19. Where available, HLA class I and class II types were obtained from metadata supplied by the sample provider rather than from assay-based typing. The material from the prospective study consisted of cDNA or gDNA derived from T cells, B-cell-depleted T cells, or PBMCs. The sample metadata nearly always contained a de-identified subject ID, COVID-19 status, age in years and sex. A freely available public database, intended as a resource for researchers studying the immune response to SARS-CoV-2, is where the repertoires were released. The samples were drawn from two sources: the first 160 participants of the ongoing ImmuneRACE study, and over 1,000 subjects contributed by 6 global collaborators. Subjects who had been exposed to COVID-19, were actively infected with it, or had recovered from it provided the deeply sampled blood TCRbeta repertoires that made up the dataset. Findings and caveats that apply to the study as a whole: How much clinical and demographic metadata was included differed by source and by participant, and the metadata was provided uncurated.

V loses 4 bases at its end and J loses 7 bases; junction bases beyond the gene matches: 14. Counted from cysteine to phenylalanine, this CDR3 has 19 amino acids. The retained sequence is limited to the CDR3, 57 bases, with the frame set at the first base. The germline V gene (reference sequence) yields SGHNT for CDR1 and YYREEE for CDR2. TCRbeta CDR3 regions were amplified from genomic DNA using the immunoSEQ Assay, a bias-controlled multiplex PCR. The study's own analysis went as follows. The number of nucleated cells in each sample was estimated from the amplification of reference gene primers within the assay. To quantify the absolute abundance of each unique TCRbeta CDR3 rearrangement, sequence reads were collapsed and filtered. For each sample, productive Simpson clonality was calculated by taking the square root of Simpson's diversity index across productive rearrangements. Drawn from immuneACCESS, this table holds only the in-frame rearrangements with V and J called that TCRdb kept. Clones are partly lost; checked studies trace under half to an unresolved V gene and leave the rest unexplained. D and trimming were read from the DNA, whereas the V and J calls and clone size are those reported in that table. This sample lists 350,000 to 450,000 clones; approximately 90% were detected once. The ten largest clones represent roughly 0.9% of the sample.

Enrolling through a virtual design, the prospective study's participants ranged in age from roughly 18 to 100 years and lived across 20 to 25 United States geographic areas. In the prospective study, participants were assigned to cohorts based on the clinical history participants reported in a screening survey and a study questionnaire. Exposed participants had been in contact with someone with a PCR-confirmed or clinician-diagnosed COVID-19 case within 2 weeks of study entry. In the prospective study, whole blood, serum and a nasopharyngeal or oropharyngeal swab were collected from each participant by mobile phlebotomists. Over a roughly 2-month period, participants in the prospective study had the option of providing additional blood draws and questionnaires. Blood samples from the prospective study were shipped frozen or at room temperature prior to DNA extraction.

The rearrangement combines TRBV5-4 with TRBJ2-2; 15 bases in the middle match TRBD2. The sequence was obtained from a woman aged 40 to 50 who had been exposed to COVID-19. The sample consisted of PBMCs or T cells enriched from blood (not recorded which). The CDR3 protein sequence reads: CASSPSGLAGGSPVGELFF. The DNA sequence reads TGTGCCAGCAGCCCCTCGGGACTAGCGGGAGGTTCCCCCGTCGGGGAGCTGTTTTTT.